Following are 23 T cell receptor beta chains from one sample sequenced in a study of control samples from healthy donors and cancer patients. TCRdb keeps only in-frame clones here, not all; method: immunoSEQ multiplex PCR. This repertoire shows 45,000 to 60,000 clones, around 95% found once; its top ten account for roughly 4%. The sequenced sample consisted of blood. The source is a man aged 25 to 45 in good health.

As to this clone: The junction departs from the called germline gene at one end, perhaps through a read error. The CDR3 protein is CASSQGRGRVF. Written as DNA, the CDR3 is TGTGCCAGCAGCCAAGGCAGGGGCCGGGTCTTC. The V gene is TRBV3-1 (or the pseudogene TRBV3-2), the J gene TRBJ2-1; D perhaps matches TRBD1 (6 bases). This CDR3 contains 11 residues. Per the germline V gene, CDR1 is LGHDT and CDR2 is YNNKEL (reference sequence).

This clone was detected once. The chain combines TRBV30 with TRBJ1-1; D remains unclear. Germline CDR1 reads GTSNPN; CDR2 reads SVGIG (reference sequence). This CDR3 has 10 amino acids. V gave up 1 base and J gave up 10 bases, with 7 bases separating them. This chain's CDR3 is CAWSAVRAFF. In DNA, the CDR3 is TGTGCCTGGAGTGCGGTGAGAGCTTTCTTT. The full variable domain, with the rest looked up from reference TRBV30 and TRBJ1-1, is SQTIHQWPATLVQPVGSPLSLECTVEGTSNPNLYWYRQAAGRGLQLLFYSVGIGQISSEVPQNLSASRPQDRQFILSSKKLLLSDSGFYLCAWSAVRAFFGQGTRLTVV.

The V call is TRBV19, the J call TRBJ1-3, with D uncertain. Germline-derived CDR1 and CDR2 are LNHDA and SQIVND (reference sequence). Trimming cost V 6 bases and J 7 bases, with 4 bases left between them. The CDR3 extends over 10 amino acids. In nucleotides, the CDR3 is TGTGCCAGTAGCAGCAACACCATATATTTT. Its protein product is CASSSNTIYF.

This clone has just one count. The rearrangement joins TRBV3-1 (or the pseudogene TRBV3-2) to TRBJ1-2, with TRBD1 identical over 9 bases. The CDR3 runs 18 residues. CDR1 and CDR2 (germline): LGHDT, YNNKEL (reference sequence). V was pared by 2 bases and J by 0 bases, with 10 bases of the junction left unmatched. As DNA, the CDR3 is TGTGCCAGCAGCCAATATCGGGGACAGGGATCATCTAACTATGGCTACACCTTC. Translating gives CASSQYRGQGSSNYGYTF.

The chain recombines TRBV19 with TRBJ2-1, with a possible D match to TRBD2 (6 bases). Germline CDR1 reads LNHDA; CDR2 reads SQIVND (reference sequence). The CDR3 extends over 12 amino acids. The V and J ends lost 10 bases and 15 bases respectively, with 22 bases between them. CDR3 DNA: TGTGCCACTCCCCGGAGGGCACTGAGTGGGTTCTTC. It specifies CATPRRALSGFF.

This chain connects TRBV28 to TRBJ2-1; 11 bases agree with TRBD2. The CDR3 spans 15 residues. Germline V gene sequence: CDR1 MDHEN, CDR2 SYDVKM. V was pared by 6 bases and J by 9 bases, with 10 bases of the junction left unmatched. The CDR3 sequence: CASSYIAGGPLEQFF. The CDR3 DNA reads as TGTGCCAGCAGCTACATAGCGGGAGGGCCGCTTGAGCAGTTCTTC.

The sample holds a few counts of this clone. This chain links TRBV4-3 with TRBJ1-5; no clear D gene. There are 15 residues in the CDR3. Trimming removed 1 base at V and 0 bases at J, with 7 bases between. Germline V gene sequence: CDR1 LGHNA, CDR2 YSLEER. The CDR3 region has the DNA TGCGCCAGCAGCCAAGGCGTGAATAGCAATCAGCCCCAGCATTTT. This gives the protein CASSQGVNSNQPQHF.

V and J are TRBV7-2 and TRBJ2-7; 8 bases align to TRBD2. The germline V gene encodes CDR1 SGHTA and CDR2 FQGNSA. The CDR3 has 19 residues. V was pared by 4 bases and J by 2 bases, with 19 bases of the junction left unmatched. The CDR3 bases are TGTGCCAGCAGCTCCTTGGGGGCTAGCGGGCCGACCAAAGCCTACGAGCAGTACTTC. Protein product: CASSSLGASGPTKAYEQYF.

The chain recombines TRBV9 with TRBJ1-1; tentative D call: TRBD1 (5 bases). V gave up 4 bases and J gave up 3 bases, with 13 bases separating them. The CDR3 extends over 14 amino acids. CDR1 and CDR2 from the germline V gene are SGDLS and YYNGEE. The CDR3 region is CASSIAGGDTEAFF. DNA for the CDR3: TGTGCCAGCAGCATTGCTGGAGGGGACACTGAAGCTTTCTTT.

The chain couples TRBV28 to TRBJ2-1, with 7 bases matching TRBD1. Germline lookup yields CDR1 MDHEN and CDR2 SYDVKM. The V segment lost 4 bases and the J segment 2 bases; nucleotides outside the gene matches: 5. This CDR3 has 15 residues. The CDR3 here is CASSSAGTAYNEQFF. CDR3 in DNA: TGTGCCAGCAGTTCGGCCGGGACAGCCTACAATGAGCAGTTCTTC.

This chain links TRBV5-7 with TRBJ1-4, with TRBD1 matching 7 bases. TRBV5-7 is assigned to the ORF class and has an uncertain function. The CDR3 spans 17 residues. V gave up 5 bases and J gave up 4 bases; unmatched junction bases: 14. The CDR3 DNA follows: TGTGCCAGCAGGTCGGGCAGGGGGAGGGTGGTTAATGAAAAACTGTTTTTT. Translation gives CASRSGRGRVVNEKLFF.

This clone was found once. The genes are TRBV10-3 and TRBJ1-6; 9 bases line up with TRBD1. V gave up 4 bases and J gave up 9 bases; unmatched junction bases: 4. The CDR3 runs 14 residues. Germline lookup yields CDR1 ENHRY and CDR2 SYGVKD. As DNA, the CDR3 is TGTGCCATCAGTGGGGACAGGGAGTTTTCACCCCTCCACTTT. Its protein product is CAISGDREFSPLHF.

This CDR3 reads CASSSPGQTSYEQYF. The CDR3 DNA sequence: TGCGCCAGCAGCTCGCCGGGACAGACCTCCTACGAGCAGTACTTC. J is TRBJ2-7 and V is TRBV5-1; TRBD1 agrees at 7 bases. V lost 3 bases, J lost 0 bases, and 6 bases stayed unmatched. CDR3 size: 15 residues. Germline lookup yields CDR1 SGHRS and CDR2 YFSETQ.

The rearrangement joins TRBV11-3 to TRBJ2-5; maybe TRBD1 (5 bases). The CDR3 contains 14 residues. V was shortened by 5 bases and J by 0 bases, with 10 bases between the two germline ends. The V gene's germline CDR1 is SGHNT and CDR2 YENEEA. CDR3 amino acids: CASSQRQNQETQYF. CDR3 DNA sequence: TGTGCCAGCAGCCAAAGACAGAACCAAGAGACCCAGTACTTC.

The chain has TRBV30 and TRBJ2-7; 7 bases fit TRBD1. Germline CDR1 GTSNPN, CDR2 SVGIG (reference sequence). J gave up 0 bases and V 4 bases, and 6 bases lay outside the gene matches. The CDR3 is made up of 14 amino acids. Written as DNA, the CDR3 is TGTGCCTGGATCCCGACAGGGAGCTCCTACGAGCAGTACTTC. This encodes CAWIPTGSSYEQYF.

The chain recombines TRBV5-1 with TRBJ1-1; D is unresolved. The germline V gene encodes CDR1 SGHRS and CDR2 YFSETQ. The CDR3 extends over 14 amino acids. Trimming removed 4 bases at V and 1 base at J, with 11 bases between. The CDR3 DNA is TGCGCCAGCAGCCCGGAAGGAGGGAACACTGAAGCTTTCTTT. It translates to CASSPEGGNTEAFF.

V is TRBV14 and J is TRBJ2-1; 13 bases match TRBD2. This CDR3 comprises 17 residues. V shed 5 bases and J 10 bases; nucleotides not matched to a gene: 14. Germline CDR1 SGHDN, CDR2 FVKESK. The CDR3 nucleotides are TGTGCCAGCAGCACCAGTCCGGGACTAGCGGGATATGGGGAGCAGTTCTTC. Protein product: CASSTSPGLAGYGEQFF.

The chain employs TRBV9 and TRBJ2-5; 11 nucleotides align to TRBD2. Germline V gene data show CDR1 as SGDLS and CDR2 as YYNGEE. V dropped 4 bases and J dropped 2; count of bases not matched to a gene: 16. This CDR3 contains 19 residues. This chain's CDR3 is CASSPRVGGLAEIQETQYF. CDR3 DNA: TGTGCCAGCAGCCCACGAGTGGGGGGACTAGCGGAAATACAAGAGACCCAGTACTTC.

This clone showed up just once. The rearrangement links TRBV28 to TRBJ1-1; 7 bases are a match to TRBD1. The trim removed 5 bases at V and 6 bases at J, leaving 9 bases unmatched. This CDR3 region has 14 residues. Germline-derived CDR1 and CDR2 are MDHEN and SYDVKM. The CDR3 spells CASSRQGLGSEAFF. Here the CDR3 DNA reads TGTGCCAGCAGTCGACAGGGTTTGGGGTCTGAAGCTTTCTTT.

This clone was observed a single time. The rearrangement uses TRBV6-2 or TRBV6-3 and TRBJ2-4; the match to TRBD2 covers 11 bases. The junction had 6 bases not matched to a gene; V was cut back by 0 bases and J by 8 bases. The CDR3 totals 16 residues. Germline-derived CDR1 and CDR2 are MNHEY and SVGEGT. The DNA for the CDR3 is TGTGCCAGCAGTTACTCGTTAGCGGGGGGGAGCGACATTCAGTACTTC. This encodes CASSYSLAGGSDIQYF.

The J gene is TRBJ2-2, the V gene TRBV27, with a tentative D call TRBD2 (5 bases). Trimming cost V 9 bases and J 1 base, with 12 bases left between them. Germline values: CDR1 MNHEY, CDR2 SMNVEV (reference sequence). The CDR3 is 14 amino acids. The CDR3 spells CASCRGMNTGELFF. CDR3 in DNA: TGTGCCAGTTGCAGAGGGATGAACACCGGGGAGCTGTTTTTT.

This clone was detected only once. The gene calls are TRBV19 and TRBJ1-1; 8 bases agree with TRBD1. This CDR3 spans 14 amino acids. The V segment lost 6 bases and the J segment 3 bases; nucleotides outside the gene matches: 6. CDR1 and CDR2 from the germline V gene are LNHDA and SQIVND (reference sequence). The CDR3: CASSWTGKDTEAFF. The CDR3 bases are TGTGCCAGTAGCTGGACAGGGAAGGACACTGAAGCTTTCTTT. Together with reference TRBV19 and TRBJ1-1, the CDR3 gives the full variable domain: DGGITQSPKYLFRKEGQNVTLSCEQNLNHDAMYWYRQDPGQGLRLIYYSQIVNDFQKGDIAEGYSVSREKKESFPLTVTSAQKNPTAFYLCASSWTGKDTEAFFGQGTRLTVV.

The chain uses TRBV27 and TRBJ2-6; perhaps D is TRBD1 or TRBD2 (5 bases each). The germline V and J ends were trimmed by 1 base and 1 base, with 8 bases remaining between them. The CDR3 runs to 16 residues. Germline V gives CDR1 MNHEY, CDR2 SMNVEV (reference sequence). The CDR3 DNA sequence: TGTGCCAGCAGTTTATTGGGGGAGTCTGGGGCCAACGTCCTGACTTTC. Amino acids: CASSLLGESGANVLTF.